Below, one T cell receptor beta chain is given with its context. The antigen remains undetermined. This sample was included in a study of cytomegalovirus exposure and HLA in healthy donors. Study information: About 85 million unique TCRs from HLA-typed donors were held in an early release of data. Overall study results and limits: The number of N-insertions in an Asian-associated ancestry cluster was reportedly below the roughly 660-donor mean in a later analysis. V- and J-gene trimming of TCR beta was linked (in a later analysis) to a missense DCLRE1C variant.

The germline gives CDR1 MNHEY, CDR2 SMNVEV (reference sequence). Deletions cut 6 bases from V and 0 bases from J, with 14 bases between. The CDR3 extends over 15 amino acids. In the PCR, 60 Vbeta and 13 Jbeta primers were used. TCRdb's table, derived via immunoSEQ multiplex PCR, lists solely in-frame clones and lacks some. The profile shows about 160,000 clones, approximately 81% of them singletons. The chain has TRBV27 and TRBJ1-1; D perhaps matches TRBD1 (5 bases). The sample was PBMCs. The receptor was isolated from a woman aged 25 to 45 in good health and CMV-seropositive. The CDR3: CASSRIPGVNTEAFF. The CDR3 DNA sequence: TGTGCCAGCAGCAGAATCCCGGGGGTGAACACTGAAGCTTTCTTT.